A single sample gave rise to the 30 T cell receptor beta chains below, sequenced in a study of control samples from healthy donors and cancer patients. This table comes from immunoSEQ multiplex PCR, and its TCRdb copy is limited to in-frame clones, with some not included. The sample contains 50,000 to 55,000 clones, about 92% of which appear only once. Sequences were obtained from PBMCs. All receptors derive from a man aged 40-49 years with colorectal cancer.

V and J are TRBV10-3 and TRBJ1-5; 8 positions agree with TRBD1. CDR1 and CDR2 from the germline V gene are ENHRY and SYGVKD. The CDR3 is 14 residues long. Losses at the gene ends were 3 bases for V and 7 bases for J; bases not matched to a gene: 5. This CDR3 reads CAISDGQGGQPQHF. The CDR3 DNA follows: TGTGCCATCAGTGATGGACAGGGTGGGCAGCCCCAGCATTTT.

The genes are TRBV2 and TRBJ1-6; the D is unclear. The CDR3 runs to 14 residues. Between the trimmed V and J ends, which lost 7 bases and 9 bases, there was a span of 16 bases. Germline V lookup: CDR1 SNHLY, CDR2 FYNNEI. CDR3 loop: CASTGEAGGSPLHF. In DNA, the CDR3 is TGTGCCAGCACCGGAGAAGCGGGTGGTTCACCCCTCCACTTT. The whole variable domain, filled in from reference TRBV2 and TRBJ1-6, reads EPEVTQTPSHQVTQMGQEVILRCVPISNHLYFYWYRQILGQKVEFLVSFYNNEISEKSEIFDDQFSVERPDGSNFTLKIRSTKLEDSAMYFCASTGEAGGSPLHFGNGTRLTVT.

The chain has TRBV30 and TRBJ1-2; possible D gene TRBD1, 5 bases. The CDR3 loop spans 15 amino acids. V was cut by 2 bases and J by 2 bases, with 15 bases left in between. From germline, CDR1 is GTSNPN and CDR2 SVGIG (reference sequence). CDR3 protein: CAWSHGRGTNYGYTF. The CDR3 coding sequence is TGTGCCTGGAGTCACGGGAGGGGCACCAACTATGGCTACACCTTC.

The J gene is TRBJ2-5, the V gene TRBV24-1; possibly TRBD1 for D (6 bases). Germline assignment: CDR1 KGHDR and CDR2 SFDVKD. The CDR3 covers 14 residues. V dropped 3 bases and J dropped 2 bases, with 9 bases sitting between them. CDR3 protein: CATSDNREQETQYF. The CDR3 DNA reads as TGTGCCACCAGTGATAACAGGGAACAAGAGACCCAGTACTTC.

This chain joins TRBV24-1 and TRBJ2-2; perhaps TRBD2 as D (5 bases). In germline, CDR1 is KGHDR, CDR2 SFDVKD. The germline V and J ends were trimmed by 1 base and 5 bases, with 7 bases remaining between them. The CDR3 runs 14 residues. The CDR3 DNA sequence: TGTGCCACCAGTGATTTTACGGGAACCGGGGAGCTGTTTTTT. Protein sequence: CATSDFTGTGELFF.

This chain links TRBV4-1 with TRBJ2-1, with 13 bases fitting TRBD2. CDR1 is MGHRA and CDR2 is YSYEKL in the germline V gene. The length of the CDR3 is 21 residues. V lost 0 bases, J lost 3 bases, and 14 bases stayed unmatched. The CDR3 here is CASSQDPTSGRIRNVYNEQFF. The CDR3 region has the DNA TGCGCCAGCAGCCAAGATCCGACTAGCGGGAGGATCCGCAATGTCTACAATGAGCAGTTCTTC.

This chain links TRBV3-1 (or the pseudogene TRBV3-2) with TRBJ2-7; 9 positions agree with TRBD1. CDR1 and CDR2 (germline): LGHDT, YNNKEL (reference sequence). The CDR3 length is 15 residues. Trimming cost V 7 bases and J 3 bases; bases outside gene matches: 10. The CDR3 coding sequence is TGTGCCAGCACCTCGGGACAGGGCATCTACTACGAGCAGTACTTC. The encoded protein is CASTSGQGIYYEQYF.

This chain connects TRBV11-2 to TRBJ2-1, with 10 bases fitting TRBD1. CDR1 is SGHAT, CDR2 FQNNGV, per germline. This CDR3 is built from 14 residues. J lost 12 bases, V lost 5 bases, and 10 bases had no gene match. The DNA for the CDR3 is TGTGCCAGCAGCGCCAGACAGGGGGCCCAAGTGCAGTTCTTC. This translates into CASSARQGAQVQFF.

The gene calls are TRBV19 and TRBJ1-6, with D possibly matching TRBD1 (5 bases). The CDR3 sequence is 16 residues long. V lost 3 bases and J 5 bases, leaving 14 bases between the germline ends. In germline, CDR1 is LNHDA, CDR2 SQIVND (reference sequence). The CDR3 DNA reads TGTGCCAGTAGTATGACACGGGGGTCCCATAATTCACCCCTCCACTTT. Its translation is CASSMTRGSHNSPLHF.

V is TRBV24-1 and J is TRBJ1-1, with a tentative D call TRBD1 (6 bases). The V gene's germline CDR1 is KGHDR and CDR2 SFDVKD. V dropped 10 bases and J dropped 4 bases, with 18 bases sitting between them. The CDR3 is 14 amino acids. CDR3 loop: CATRPEGGPTEAFF. Written as DNA, the CDR3 is TGTGCCACACGTCCGGAGGGGGGGCCCACTGAAGCTTTCTTT.

The chain is built from TRBV7-9 and TRBJ2-4; 9 bases fit TRBD1. CDR3 length: 12 residues. With 3 bases clipped from V and 16 bases from J, the junction kept 7 bases outside the gene matches. Per germline, CDR1 SEHNR and CDR2 FQNEAQ (reference sequence). CDR3 protein: CASSLGQGQGYF. DNA for the CDR3: TGTGCCAGCAGCTTGGGTCAGGGACAGGGATACTTC.

This chain connects TRBV4-2 to TRBJ1-1, with D uncertain. Trimming left V 0 bases short and J 1 base short, with 9 bases between. Germline CDR1 and CDR2: LGHNA and YNFKEQ. This CDR3 has 15 residues. The CDR3 sequence is CASSQDRGSNTEAFF. The CDR3 DNA reads as TGTGCCAGCAGCCAAGATCGGGGTTCGAACACTGAAGCTTTCTTT.

The chain employs TRBV30 and TRBJ1-6; D is unclear. V was clipped by 1 base and J by 4 bases, with 11 bases between them. The CDR3 covers 15 residues. Germline-derived CDR1 and CDR2 are GTSNPN and SVGIG (reference sequence). The CDR3 DNA sequence: TGTGCCTGGAGTGAAACATCGGGTTATAATTCACCCCTCCACTTT. Protein sequence: CAWSETSGYNSPLHF.

The V call is TRBV20-1, the J call TRBJ2-1; D unresolved. Germline CDR1 reads DFQATT; CDR2 reads SNEGSKA (reference sequence). The length of the CDR3 is 11 residues. The V gene lost 2 bases and the J gene lost 6 bases, with 5 bases spanning the gap. In DNA, the CDR3 is TGCAGTGCTAGATCATTCAATGAGCAGTTCTTC. Translation: CSARSFNEQFF.

The rearrangement links TRBV10-2 to TRBJ1-4, with D maybe TRBD1 (5 bases). The CDR3 is made up of 14 amino acids. Germline assignment: CDR1 WSHSY and CDR2 SAAADI. V dropped 4 bases and J dropped 5 bases, with 11 bases sitting between them. CDR3 residues: CASSVSGENEKLFF. CDR3 sequence (DNA): TGCGCCAGCAGTGTATCGGGGGAAAATGAAAAACTGTTTTTT.

V and J are TRBV28 and TRBJ1-2, with D unresolved. The V end was cut by 3 bases, the J end by 0 bases, with 8 bases between. The germline V gene encodes CDR1 MDHEN and CDR2 SYDVKM. The CDR3 runs to 14 residues. The CDR3 nucleotides read TGTGCCAGCAGTTTGTACGGCCCTAACTATGGCTACACCTTC. It yields the protein CASSLYGPNYGYTF.

This rearrangement joins TRBV18 to TRBJ1-1; tentative D call: TRBD1 (5 bases). Deletions cut 5 bases from V and 7 bases from J, with 14 bases between. Germline CDR1 KGHSH, CDR2 LQKENI. The CDR3 loop spans 13 amino acids. CDR3 in amino acids: CASSSSWGDEAFF. Here the CDR3 DNA reads TGTGCCAGCTCATCTAGTTGGGGCGATGAAGCTTTCTTT. The full variable domain, with the rest looked up from reference TRBV18 and TRBJ1-1, is NAGVMQNPRHLVRRRGQEARLRCSPMKGHSHVYWYRQLPEEGLKFMVYLQKENIIDESGMPKERFSAEFPKEGPSILRIQQVVRGDSAAYFCASSSSWGDEAFFGQGTRLTVV.

The rearrangement links TRBV5-6 to TRBJ2-4; possible D gene TRBD2, 6 bases. CDR3 length equals 16 residues. Looked up from germline, CDR1 is SGHDT and CDR2 is YYEEEE. V was trimmed by 1 base and J by 1 base, leaving 12 bases between them. The CDR3 DNA reads TGTGCCAGCAGCTTGAAGCGGGTCGAGGCCAAAAACATTCAGTACTTC. Protein: CASSLKRVEAKNIQYF.

The chain combines TRBV7-9 with TRBJ2-2; 13 nucleotides match TRBD2. V shed 1 base and J 5 bases; nucleotides not matched to a gene: 10. In germline, CDR1 is SEHNR, CDR2 FQNEAQ (reference sequence). The CDR3 consists of 19 residues. The CDR3 protein is CASSLGTSGSAGGTGELFF. The CDR3 bases are TGTGCCAGCAGCTTAGGGACTAGCGGGAGCGCCGGGGGGACCGGGGAGCTGTTTTTT.

The V and J genes are TRBV5-1 and TRBJ2-6; TRBD1 matches 7 bases. V trimming: 1 base; J trimming: 1 base; junction bases outside the gene matches: 5. This CDR3 is built from 17 residues. Germline V gene sequence: CDR1 SGHRS, CDR2 YFSETQ. The CDR3 DNA reads as TGCGCCAGCAGCTTGTGGCACAGGGGATCTGGGGCCAACGTCCTGACTTTC. This translates into CASSLWHRGSGANVLTF.

The rearrangement joins TRBV7-2 to TRBJ1-5, with TRBD1 as a possible D gene (5 bases). Deletions cut 4 bases from V and 2 bases from J, with 9 bases between. From germline, CDR1 is SGHTA and CDR2 FQGNSA. The CDR3 totals 14 residues. CDR3 bases: TGTGCCAGCAGCTATACAGGAGGCAATCAGCCCCAGCATTTT. It encodes CASSYTGGNQPQHF.

The V and J genes are TRBV11-2 and TRBJ2-5; the match to TRBD1 covers 7 bases. This CDR3 has 15 residues. Germline loops: CDR1 SGHAT, CDR2 FQNNGV. Trimming took 1 base from V and 5 from J; bases not matched to a gene: 7. The CDR3 loop reads CASSLGDRDEETQYF. The CDR3, as DNA: TGTGCCAGCAGCTTAGGAGACAGGGACGAGGAGACCCAGTACTTC.

This clone occurred a few times. This chain links TRBV5-6 with TRBJ2-1; no clear D gene. CDR3 length: 12 amino acids. Trimming took off 2 bases at V and 4 bases at J, with 4 bases between the two ends. Per germline, CDR1 SGHDT and CDR2 YYEEEE. The CDR3 reads CASSFLYNEQFF. The DNA of the CDR3 is TGTGCCAGCAGCTTTCTGTACAATGAGCAGTTCTTC.

V gene TRBV7-9 combines with J gene TRBJ1-1; unclear D gene. Germline V gene lookup returns CDR1 SEHNR and CDR2 FQNEAQ (reference sequence). This CDR3 contains 11 residues. V was pared by 1 base and J by 9 bases, with 6 bases between. This CDR3 reads CASSLGDKAFF. CDR3 DNA: TGTGCCAGCAGCTTAGGGGATAAAGCTTTCTTT.

The chain uses TRBV7-9 and TRBJ2-7; 9 bases agree with TRBD2. Germline V gene lookup returns CDR1 SEHNR and CDR2 FQNEAQ (reference sequence). The CDR3 contains 16 residues. Trimming removed 0 bases from V and 5 bases from J; junction bases left unmatched: 8. CDR3 protein: CASSLAAGGTSNEQYF. The DNA of the CDR3 is TGTGCCAGCAGCTTAGCGGCGGGGGGGACTAGCAACGAGCAGTACTTC.

The CDR3 loop is CSASPGPQRNSPLHF. In DNA form, the CDR3 reads TGCAGTGCTAGTCCCGGACCCCAAAGGAATTCACCCCTCCACTTT. This chain links TRBV20-1 with TRBJ1-6; D unclear. The germline CDR1 and CDR2 sequences are DFQATT and SNEGSKA (reference sequence). Trimming left V 3 bases short and J 7 bases short, with 16 bases between. The CDR3 loop spans 15 amino acids.

The J gene is TRBJ2-7, the V gene TRBV27, with 13 bases fitting TRBD2. Germline CDR1 MNHEY, CDR2 SMNVEV (reference sequence). The CDR3 loop spans 17 amino acids. J lost 2 bases, V lost 5 bases, and 9 bases had no gene match. CDR3 sequence: CASSPGLAGVGAYEQYF. CDR3 in DNA: TGTGCCAGCAGTCCCGGACTAGCGGGAGTTGGCGCCTACGAGCAGTACTTC.

The chain carries TRBV28 and TRBJ1-1; TRBD1 is a possible D gene (6 bases). This CDR3 comprises 18 residues. Germline CDR1 MDHEN, CDR2 SYDVKM. Trimming cost V 5 bases and J 1 base, with 23 bases left between them. The CDR3 coding sequence is TGTGCCAGCAGTGTGGGGATCAGGGACAAGGACTGGAACACTGAAGCTTTCTTT. This translates into CASSVGIRDKDWNTEAFF.

The chain couples TRBV11-2 to TRBJ2-3, with D possibly being TRBD1 (5 bases). CDR1 and CDR2 from the germline V gene are SGHAT and FQNNGV. The CDR3 runs 12 residues. Trimming took 6 bases from V and 3 from J, leaving 7 bases between them. The CDR3 DNA reads TGTGCCAGCAGTAGGGGAACAGATACGCAGTATTTT. This codes for CASSRGTDTQYF. Full variable domain (missing parts from reference TRBV11-2 and TRBJ2-3): EAGVAQSPRYKIIEKRQSVAFWCNPISGHATLYWYQQILGQGPKLLIQFQNNGVVDDSQLPKDRFSAERLKGVDSTLKIQPAKLEDSAVYLCASSRGTDTQYFGPGTRLTVL.

The chain links TRBV9 to TRBJ1-6; no clear D. The CDR3 runs 14 residues. Germline V gives CDR1 SGDLS, CDR2 YYNGEE. Deletions cut 0 bases from V and 10 bases from J, with 11 bases between. CDR3 nucleotide sequence: TGTGCCAGCAGCGTAGGAGGGTTACGCTCACCCCTCCACTTT. It encodes CASSVGGLRSPLHF.